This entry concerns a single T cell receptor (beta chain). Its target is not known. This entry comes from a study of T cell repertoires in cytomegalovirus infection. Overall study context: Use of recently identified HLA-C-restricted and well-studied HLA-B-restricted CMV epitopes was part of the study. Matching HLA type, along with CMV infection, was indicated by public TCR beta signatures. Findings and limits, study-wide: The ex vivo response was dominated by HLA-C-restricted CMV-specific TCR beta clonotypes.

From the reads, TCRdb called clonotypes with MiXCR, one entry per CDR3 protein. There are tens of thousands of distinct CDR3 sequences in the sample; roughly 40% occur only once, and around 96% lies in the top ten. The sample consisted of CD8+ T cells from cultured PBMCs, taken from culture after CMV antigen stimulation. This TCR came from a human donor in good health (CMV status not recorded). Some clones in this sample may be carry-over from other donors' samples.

This chain's CDR3 is CASSLEATYQETQYF. CDR3 sequence (DNA): TGTGCCAGCAGCTTAGAAGCCACGTACCAAGAGACCCAGTACTTC. The rearrangement joins TRBV7-9 to TRBJ2-5; D remains unclear. Germline V gene sequence: CDR1 SEHNR, CDR2 FQNEAQ (reference sequence). The CDR3 contains 15 residues. Trimming took off 1 base at V and 0 bases at J, with 9 bases between the two ends.